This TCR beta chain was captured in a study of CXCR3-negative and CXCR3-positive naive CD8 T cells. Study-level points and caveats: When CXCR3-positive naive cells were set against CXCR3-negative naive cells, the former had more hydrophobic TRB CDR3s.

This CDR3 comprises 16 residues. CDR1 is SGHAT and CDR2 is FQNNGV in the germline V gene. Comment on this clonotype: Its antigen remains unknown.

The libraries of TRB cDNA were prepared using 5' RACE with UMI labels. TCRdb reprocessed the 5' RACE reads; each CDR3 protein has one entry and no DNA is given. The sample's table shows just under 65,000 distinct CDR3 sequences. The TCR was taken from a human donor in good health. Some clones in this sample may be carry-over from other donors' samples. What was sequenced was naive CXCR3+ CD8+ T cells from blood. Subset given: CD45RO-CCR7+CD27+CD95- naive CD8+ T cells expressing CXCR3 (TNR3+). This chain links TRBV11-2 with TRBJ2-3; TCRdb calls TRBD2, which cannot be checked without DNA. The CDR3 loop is CASRPPGLPSTDTQYF.